Below, one TCR beta chain is given with its context. These data are taken from a study of blood T cell repertoires in COVID-19. Overall study context: Some COVID-19 samples were acute and others convalescent; all came from the United States, Italy and Spain. The cDNA or gDNA used as material had been derived from T cells, B-cell-depleted T cells, or PBMCs.

The CDR3 loop spans 16 amino acids. The trim removed 3 bases at V and 5 bases at J, leaving 5 bases unmatched. Germline V lookup: CDR1 KGHSH, CDR2 LQKENI. In the original analysis: By means of reference gene primer amplification, nucleated cell counts were estimated. Measured with immunoSEQ multiplex PCR; TCRdb has only the in-frame clones, and not every one. V and J calls and clone size are those listed in that table; D and trimming were worked out from the DNA. The table has around 150,000 clones, roughly four fifths seen once; the top ten hold approximately 11%. The chain recombines TRBV18 with TRBJ1-5; 12 bases are shared with TRBD1. This sequence originates from a man aged 55 to 70 with active or convalescent COVID-19. The specimen was peripheral blood. The CDR3 nucleotides read TGTGCCAGCTCACCGAGGGACAGGGGGCTCGATCAGCCCCAGCATTTT. Residues: CASSPRDRGLDQPQHF.